The TCR beta chain under discussion was sequenced for a study of cytomegalovirus exposure and HLA in healthy donors. Study results and limitations: A later analysis reportedly found fewer N-insertions in an Asian-associated ancestry cluster than the roughly 670-donor mean. Indistinguishable V segments, including TRBV6-2 and TRBV6-3, were excluded. Cytomegalovirus-associated TCR beta chains were listed, numbering roughly 150. Earlier analysis looked at TCR beta V segments, and most were productive about 87% or about 30% of the time.

As concerns this clone: The antigen is unknown.

This CDR3 comprises 15 residues. Germline trimming cut 5 bases from V and 3 bases from J; bases unmatched to any gene: 9. Germline-derived CDR1 and CDR2 are SGHTA and FQGNSA. The PCR contained 60 Vbeta and 13 Jbeta primers. Assay: immunoSEQ multiplex PCR; the TCRdb copy retains only in-frame clones and omits some. The sample lists approximately 110,000 clones, 69% occurring once. Sequencing used PBMCs. The rearrangement joins TRBV7-2 to TRBJ2-7; 8 bases match TRBD2. The sequence was collected from a woman in her sixties or seventies in good health and CMV-seropositive. This CDR3 reads CASSESGGLNYEQYF. CDR3 nucleotides: TGTGCCAGCAGCGAAAGCGGGGGCCTGAACTACGAGCAGTACTTC. The whole variable domain, remainder taken from reference TRBV7-2 and TRBJ2-7, is GAGVSQSPSNKVTEKGKDVELRCDPISGHTALYWYRQSLGQGLEFLIYFQGNSAPDKSGLPSDRFSAERTGGSVSTLTIQRTQQEDSAVYLCASSESGGLNYEQYFGPGTRLTVT.